This T cell receptor beta chain was sequenced for a study of T cells in Graves' hyperthyroidism and ophthalmopathy. Trimming took 2 bases from V and 8 from J; bases not matched to a gene: 10. This CDR3 is 16 amino acids long. Germline lookup yields CDR1 MDHEN and CDR2 SYDVKM. Amplification targeted TCR beta CDR3 regions from RNA transcripts. A set of HTBI primers served as the primers for a first-round RT-PCR of the TCR CDR3. TCRdb re-derived calls from the multiplex PCR reads in MiXCR, one entry per CDR3 protein. The sample contains a few hundred thousand distinct CDR3 sequences, approximately 14% of which appear only once.

The sequenced sample consisted of blood. V gene TRBV28 combines with J gene TRBJ2-1, with TRBD2 matching 9 bases. The source is a woman aged 18-30 years with Graves' hyperthyroidism. DNA for the CDR3: TGTGCCAGCAGTTTAATTCGAGGAAGGACTAGCGATGAGCAGTTCTTC. It specifies CASSLIRGRTSDEQFF. The whole variable domain, remainder taken from reference TRBV28 and TRBJ2-1, is DVKVTQSSRYLVKRTGEKVFLECVQDMDHENMFWYRQDPGLGLRLIYFSYDVKMKEKGDIPEGYSVSREKKERFSLILESASTNQTSMYLCASSLIRGRTSDEQFFGPGTRLTVL.